This T cell receptor (beta chain) was obtained from a study of T-cell memory formation after mild COVID-19. Study at large: The TCR clusters were mostly specific to one donor. Study-level results: Specificity for SARS-CoV-2 was not confirmed among the second-wave clones peaking on day 37. Shrinking CD4+ clones were chiefly CM and EM; CD8+ ones were chiefly EMRA. Cross-reactive memory apparently joined, as some responding clones appeared in pre-infection memory.

TCRdb re-called the 5' RACE reads through MiXCR, storing one row per CDR3 protein. The data contain just over 400,000 distinct CDR3 sequences, around a quarter of them singletons. Comments on this clonotype: Its matching antigen is unknown.

Germline loops: CDR1 SNHLY, CDR2 FYNNEI. V lost 6 bases and J lost 5, with 14 bases in between. The length of the CDR3 is 15 residues. This chain uses TRBV2 with TRBJ1-6; tentative D call: TRBD1 (6 bases). This TCR came from an adult woman who had mild COVID-19 (a few samples of this study predate the infection). Cell type and time point are not known. Sequenced sample: PBMCs or a T cell subset sorted from them (not recorded which). Here the CDR3 reads CASSPWTVNNSPLHF. In DNA form, the CDR3 reads TGTGCCAGCAGCCCCTGGACAGTTAATAATTCACCCCTCCACTTT.